The clone carrying this T cell receptor beta chain was observed many times. Its cognate antigen is unknown. The data were taken from a study of regulatory T cells in long-lasting Graves disease. Background on the study: More than 5 years of antithyroid drugs with positive TSH receptor antibodies defined persistent Graves' disease. Points from the study as a whole: Peripheral blood alone, not thyroid tissue, underwent study. Newly diagnosed Graves' patients exceeded persistent ones in TCR diversity.

Arm-PCR of CDR3 regions with iRepertoire HTBI primers generated TCR beta libraries. TCRdb fed the multiplex PCR reads into MiXCR, producing one record per CDR3 protein. This table has roughly 300,000 distinct CDR3 sequences, 20% to 25% appearing once. Noted time point: persistent/refractory GD, antithyroid drugs over 5 years with positive TRAb. Construction of the TCR library relied on RNA isolated from PBMCs. A roughly 10-milliliter sample of peripheral blood was drawn into EDTA tubes. Germline V gene lookup returns CDR1 DFQATT and CDR2 SNEGSKA (reference sequence). V lost 3 bases to trimming and J lost 2 bases; unmatched junction nucleotides: 10. The CDR3 extends over 15 amino acids.

This specimen was peripheral blood mononuclear cells (PBMCs), taken when the disease was refractory, from a patient treated with antithyroid drugs. This sequence joins TRBV20-1 and TRBJ2-7; TRBD2 matches 7 bases. The TCR sequence derives from a female donor with Graves disease. DNA for the CDR3: TGCAGTGCTAGTCTTCGGCTAGCGGCAACCTACGAGCAGTACTTC. Translating gives CSASLRLAATYEQYF.